Described below is a single TCR beta chain sequence and its context. Antigen unknown. Produced via immunoSEQ multiplex PCR; TCRdb's table is partial and in-frame only. The table has 150,000 to 200,000 clones, almost 95% seen once; the top ten hold roughly 9.2%. This sample was taken from a study of T cell responses to AZD1222 COVID-19 vaccine. Study-wide findings and caveats: Reports say nearly half of spike-specific TCRs go after unmutated variant regions.

The CDR3 totals 14 residues. Germline V gene sequence: CDR1 LNHDA, CDR2 SQIVND (reference sequence). V shed 6 bases, J shed 6 bases, and the junction held 8 bases outside the gene matches. Material: peripheral blood, obtained on day 0 of AZD1222 vaccination. The J gene is TRBJ1-5, the V gene TRBV19, with 7 bases aligning to TRBD1. The sequence was obtained from an adult in good health. The CDR3 bases are TGTGCCAGTAGCCTACAGGGGAGGGTTCAGCCCCAGCATTTT. This sequence encodes CASSLQGRVQPQHF.